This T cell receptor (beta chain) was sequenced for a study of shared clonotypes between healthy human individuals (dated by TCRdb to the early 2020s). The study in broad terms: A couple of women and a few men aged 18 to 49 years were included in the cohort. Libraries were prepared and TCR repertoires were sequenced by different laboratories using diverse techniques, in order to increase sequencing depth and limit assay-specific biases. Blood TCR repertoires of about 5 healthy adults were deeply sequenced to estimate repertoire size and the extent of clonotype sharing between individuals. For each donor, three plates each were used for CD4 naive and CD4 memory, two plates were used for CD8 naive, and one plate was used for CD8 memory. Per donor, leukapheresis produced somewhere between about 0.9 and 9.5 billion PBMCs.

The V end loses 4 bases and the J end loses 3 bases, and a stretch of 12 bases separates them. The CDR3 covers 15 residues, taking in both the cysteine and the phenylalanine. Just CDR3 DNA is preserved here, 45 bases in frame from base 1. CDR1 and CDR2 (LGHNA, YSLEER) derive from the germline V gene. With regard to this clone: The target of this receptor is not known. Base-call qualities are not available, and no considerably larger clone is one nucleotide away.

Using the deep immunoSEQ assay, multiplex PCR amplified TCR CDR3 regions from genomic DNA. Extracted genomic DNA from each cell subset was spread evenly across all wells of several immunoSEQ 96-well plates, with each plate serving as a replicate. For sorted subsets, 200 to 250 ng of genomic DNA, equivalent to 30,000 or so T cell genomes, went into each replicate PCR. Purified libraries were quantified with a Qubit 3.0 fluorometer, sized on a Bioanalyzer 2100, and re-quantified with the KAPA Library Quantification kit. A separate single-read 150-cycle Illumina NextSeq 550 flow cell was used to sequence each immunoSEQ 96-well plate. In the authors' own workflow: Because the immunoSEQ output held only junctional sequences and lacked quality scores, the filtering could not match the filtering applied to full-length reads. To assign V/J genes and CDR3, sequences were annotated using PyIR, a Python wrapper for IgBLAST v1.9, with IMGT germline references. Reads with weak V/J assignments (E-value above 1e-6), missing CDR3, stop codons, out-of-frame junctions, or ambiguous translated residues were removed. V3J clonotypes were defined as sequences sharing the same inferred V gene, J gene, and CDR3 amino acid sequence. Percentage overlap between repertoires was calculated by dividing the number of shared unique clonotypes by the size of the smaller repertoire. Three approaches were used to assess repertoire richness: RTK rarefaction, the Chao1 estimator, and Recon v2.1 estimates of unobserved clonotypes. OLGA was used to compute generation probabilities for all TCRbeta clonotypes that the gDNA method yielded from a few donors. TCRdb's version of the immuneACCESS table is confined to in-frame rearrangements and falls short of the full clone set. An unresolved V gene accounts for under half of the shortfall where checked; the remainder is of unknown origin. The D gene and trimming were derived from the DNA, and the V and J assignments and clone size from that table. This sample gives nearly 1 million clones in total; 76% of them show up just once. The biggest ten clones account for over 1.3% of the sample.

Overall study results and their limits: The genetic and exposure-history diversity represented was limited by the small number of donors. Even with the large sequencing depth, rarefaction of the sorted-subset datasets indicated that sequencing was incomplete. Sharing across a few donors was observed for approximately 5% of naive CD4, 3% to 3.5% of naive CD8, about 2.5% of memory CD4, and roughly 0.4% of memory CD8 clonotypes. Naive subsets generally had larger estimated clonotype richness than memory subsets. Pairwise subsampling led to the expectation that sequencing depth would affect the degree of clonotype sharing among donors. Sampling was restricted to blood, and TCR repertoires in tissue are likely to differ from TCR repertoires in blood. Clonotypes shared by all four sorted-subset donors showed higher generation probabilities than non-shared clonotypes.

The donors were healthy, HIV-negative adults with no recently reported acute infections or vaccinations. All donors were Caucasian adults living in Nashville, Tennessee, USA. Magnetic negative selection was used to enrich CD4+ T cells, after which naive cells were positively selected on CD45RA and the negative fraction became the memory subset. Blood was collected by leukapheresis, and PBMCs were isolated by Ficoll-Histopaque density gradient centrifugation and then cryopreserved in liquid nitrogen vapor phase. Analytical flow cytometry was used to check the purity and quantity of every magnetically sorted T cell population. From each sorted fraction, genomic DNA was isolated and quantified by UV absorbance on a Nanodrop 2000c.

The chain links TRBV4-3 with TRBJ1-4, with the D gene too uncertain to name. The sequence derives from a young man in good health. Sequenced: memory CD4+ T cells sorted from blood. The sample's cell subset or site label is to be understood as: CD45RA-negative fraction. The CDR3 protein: CASSPQVEANEKLFF. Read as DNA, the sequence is TGCGCCAGCAGCCCCCAGGTGGAGGCTAATGAAAAACTGTTTTTT.